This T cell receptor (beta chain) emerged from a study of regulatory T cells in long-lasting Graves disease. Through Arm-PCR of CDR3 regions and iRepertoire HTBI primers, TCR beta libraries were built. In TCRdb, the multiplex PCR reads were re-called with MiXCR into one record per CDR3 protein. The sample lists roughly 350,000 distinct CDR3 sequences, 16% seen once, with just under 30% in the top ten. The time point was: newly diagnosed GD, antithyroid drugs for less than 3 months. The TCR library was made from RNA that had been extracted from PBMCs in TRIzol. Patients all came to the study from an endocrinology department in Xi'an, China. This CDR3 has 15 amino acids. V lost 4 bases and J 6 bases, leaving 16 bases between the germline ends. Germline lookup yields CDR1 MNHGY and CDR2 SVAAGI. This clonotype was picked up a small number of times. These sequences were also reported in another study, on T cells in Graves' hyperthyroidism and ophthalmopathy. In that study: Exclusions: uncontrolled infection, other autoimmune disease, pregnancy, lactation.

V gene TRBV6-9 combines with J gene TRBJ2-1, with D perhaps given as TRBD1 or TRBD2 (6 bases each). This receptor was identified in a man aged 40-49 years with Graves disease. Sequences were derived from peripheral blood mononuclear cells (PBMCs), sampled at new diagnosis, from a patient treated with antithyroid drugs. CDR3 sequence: CASSLMGGSGNEQFF. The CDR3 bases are TGTGCCAGCAGTTTGATGGGGGGCTCTGGCAATGAGCAGTTCTTC.